The 13 T cell receptor beta chains in this list originate from one sample, sequenced in a study of blood T cell repertoires in COVID-19. Data came from immunoSEQ multiplex PCR; TCRdb stores just in-frame clones and leaves some out. The table lists approximately 350,000 clones, about 90% of them singletons. Sequencing input: peripheral blood. The receptor set was obtained from a woman aged 25 to 39 with COVID-19, enrolled during active disease.

This rearrangement joins TRBV5-4 to TRBJ2-3, with TRBD2 matching over 7 bases. V shed 2 bases, J shed 1 base, and the junction held 4 bases outside the gene matches. The CDR3 covers 15 residues. Per germline, CDR1 SGHNT and CDR2 YYREEE (reference sequence). Here the CDR3 DNA reads TGTGCCAGCAGCTTCGGGGGGACGGGCACAGATACGCAGTATTTT. Translation gives CASSFGGTGTDTQYF.

The J gene is TRBJ1-1, the V gene TRBV7-9, with 8 bases aligning to TRBD1. The CDR3 is 13 residues long. V gave up 4 bases and J gave up 4 bases; unmatched junction bases: 2. CDR1 SEHNR and CDR2 FQNEAQ come from the germline V gene (reference sequence). The chain's CDR3 is CASSYQGATEAFF. The DNA of the CDR3 is TGTGCCAGCAGCTACCAGGGGGCCACTGAAGCTTTCTTT.

V and J are TRBV19 and TRBJ2-2; TRBD2 matches at 10 bases. Germline-derived CDR1 and CDR2 are LNHDA and SQIVND (reference sequence). The CDR3 is 16 amino acids. The V and J ends lost 8 bases and 6 bases, in that order; junction bases with no gene match: 12. The CDR3 loop is CASSLPTSGSAGELFF. CDR3 DNA: TGTGCCAGTTCGCTCCCGACTAGCGGGTCCGCCGGGGAGCTGTTTTTT.

The chain recombines TRBV2 with TRBJ2-1; D might be TRBD2 (6 bases). From germline, CDR1 is SNHLY and CDR2 FYNNEI. V was cut by 6 bases and J by 4 bases, with 10 bases left in between. This CDR3 has 13 residues. CDR3 DNA sequence: TGTGCCAGCAGCCGCGGGGAATACAATGAGCAGTTCTTC. Translated: CASSRGEYNEQFF.

The chain employs TRBV24-1 and TRBJ1-4; D gene ambiguous. Per the germline V gene, CDR1 is KGHDR and CDR2 is SFDVKD. The CDR3 consists of 13 residues. Trimming removed 9 bases at V and 7 bases at J, with 14 bases between. As DNA, the CDR3 is TGTGCCACCCAGCTCATCGAGGGTGAAAAACTGTTTTTT. Encoded protein: CATQLIEGEKLFF.

The chain carries TRBV28 and TRBJ2-5; 12 bases fit TRBD2. This CDR3 is 16 amino acids long. In germline, CDR1 is MDHEN, CDR2 SYDVKM. V shed 6 bases, J shed 2 bases, and the junction held 7 bases outside the gene matches. The CDR3 loop is CASSLIGTSGQETQYF. The CDR3 coding sequence is TGTGCCAGCAGCCTAATTGGGACTAGCGGGCAAGAGACCCAGTACTTC.

The chain links TRBV19 to TRBJ1-3; no clear D. CDR3 length: 13 amino acids. V lost 9 bases and J 5 bases, leaving 14 bases between the germline ends. CDR1 is LNHDA, CDR2 SQIVND, per germline (reference sequence). The CDR3 sequence: CASQTQVRNTIYF. CDR3 bases: TGTGCCAGCCAGACTCAAGTCAGAAACACCATATATTTT.

The V gene is TRBV25-1, the J gene TRBJ1-2, with D possibly TRBD1 on 5 matching bases. Germline V gene sequence: CDR1 MGHDK, CDR2 SYGVNS. This CDR3 has 12 amino acids. V lost 6 bases, J lost 3 bases, and 8 bases lay in between. CDR3 in amino acids: CASSGGDYGYTF. The CDR3 DNA reads TGTGCCAGCAGCGGGGGAGACTATGGCTACACCTTC.

The V and J genes are TRBV2 and TRBJ2-5, with D possibly being TRBD1 (6 bases). Deletions cut 2 bases from V and 2 bases from J, with 21 bases between. The CDR3 has 18 residues. The germline V gene has CDR1 SNHLY and CDR2 FYNNEI. The CDR3 DNA follows: TGTGCCAGCAGTGAAAGATTGGTAGGCCAGGGGAGTCAAGAGACCCAGTACTTC. Protein product: CASSERLVGQGSQETQYF.

The rearrangement joins TRBV6-2 or TRBV6-3 to TRBJ2-7; D not certain. V was trimmed by 0 bases and J by 3 bases, leaving 9 bases between them. The CDR3 loop spans 14 amino acids. From germline, CDR1 is MNHEY and CDR2 SVGEGT. In DNA form, the CDR3 reads TGTGCCAGCAGTTACTCGGCCCTAGGCTACGAGCAGTACGTC. This translates into CASSYSALGYEQYV.

This clone was counted a few times. The chain carries TRBV2 and TRBJ1-1, with unresolved D. The CDR3 is 12 amino acids. Trimming removed 5 bases from V and 9 bases from J, with 13 bases in between. Per germline, CDR1 SNHLY and CDR2 FYNNEI. CDR3 coding DNA: TGTGCCAGCAGTCCATTTCAGGAACAAGCTTTCTTT. Its translation: CASSPFQEQAFF.

V gene TRBV18 combines with J gene TRBJ1-5, with D possibly being TRBD1 (6 bases). This CDR3 region has 14 residues. V lost 6 bases and J 2 bases, leaving 11 bases between the germline ends. Germline V gene data show CDR1 as KGHSH and CDR2 as LQKENI. CDR3 region: CASSPAGGNQPQHF. The DNA for the CDR3 is TGTGCCAGCTCCCCTGCAGGGGGCAATCAGCCCCAGCATTTT.

V usage is TRBV3-1 (or the pseudogene TRBV3-2) and J usage is TRBJ1-5; D is unclear. The germline V gene has CDR1 LGHDT and CDR2 YNNKEL (reference sequence). Trimming left V 0 bases short and J 4 bases short, with 10 bases between. The CDR3 is 15 residues long. CDR3 in amino acids: CASSQDWTPNQPQHF. DNA of the CDR3: TGTGCCAGCAGCCAAGATTGGACTCCAAATCAGCCCCAGCATTTT.